This is a list of T cell receptor beta chains from one sample in a study of control samples from healthy donors and cancer patients. Only in-frame clones appear in the TCRdb table, and some are missing; sequencing was by immunoSEQ multiplex PCR. The sample lists around 82,000 clones; approximately 90% were seen once. Sequenced input: blood. The receptors were sampled from a man aged 45-65 years in good health. Both conserved end residues are part of each CDR3. The D gene is left open where the match is weak. Expanded clones get a size class; other rows say once, few or many, or leave the size out.

clone_size j_call d_call v_call cdr3_nt cdr3_aa
NA TRBJ1-2 TRBD1 TRBV10-2 TGCGCCAGCAGGGCCCTCCAAGGGACAGGTTGCACCTTC CASRALQGTGCTF
NA TRBJ2-7 TRBD1 TRBV14 TGTGCCAGCAGCCATGGGACAGGGGGCTACGAGCAGTACTTC CASSHGTGGYEQYF
NA TRBJ2-7 TRBD1 TRBV5-3 TGTGCCAGAAGCCAGATTCAAGCGACAGGGGGCTCCTACGAGCAGTACTTC CARSQIQATGGSYEQYF
NA TRBJ1-1 NA TRBV4-2 TGTGCCAGCAGCCCAGATTGGGGGTCTGAAGCTTTCTTT CASSPDWGSEAFF
NA TRBJ1-5 NA TRBV18 TGTGCCAGCTCCGACGGGGGTAATAGCAATCAGCCCCAGCATTTT CASSDGGNSNQPQHF
NA TRBJ2-6 NA TRBV7-2 TGTGCCAGCAGTATGCAATCCTCTGGGGCCAACGTCCTGACTTTC CASSMQSSGANVLTF
NA TRBJ2-1 NA TRBV27 TGTGCCAGCAGTTTGGCAGGGGCCTACAATGAGCAGTTCTTC CASSLAGAYNEQFF
NA TRBJ2-2 TRBD1 TRBV7-8 TGTGCCAGCAGCCGAGTTGGGACAGGGGGCACCGGGGAGCTGTTTTTT CASSRVGTGGTGELFF
NA TRBJ2-7 NA TRBV5-6 TGTGCCAGCAGCTTGTCGAAGACCGGGCTCCGGTGTTTC CASSLSKTGLRCF
NA TRBJ1-6 NA TRBV2 TGTGCCAGCAGTGAGGGGGCAAACTCACCCCTCCACTTT CASSEGANSPLHF
NA TRBJ1-1 TRBD1 TRBV7-6 TGTGCCAGCAGCCCTTTACAGGGGACTGAAGCTTTCTTT CASSPLQGTEAFF
NA TRBJ1-6 NA TRBV11-1 TGTGCCAGCGGGGACAATAATTCACCCCTCCACTTT CASGDNNSPLHF
NA TRBJ2-7 NA TRBV27 TGTGCCAGCAGTCTTAATCCCCACGAGCAGTACTTC CASSLNPHEQYF
NA TRBJ1-6 NA TRBV18 TGTGCCAGCTCACCTAATTGGGGGGATTCACCCCTCCACTTT CASSPNWGDSPLHF
NA TRBJ2-1 NA TRBV5-4 TGTGCCAGCAGCTTGGCGGGGGGCCCTCTCGATGAGCAGTTCTTC CASSLAGGPLDEQFF
NA TRBJ2-7 NA TRBV5-1 TGCGCCAGCAGCTATTCATTTAACTTGCAGGGGAGCTCCTACGAGCAGTACTTC CASSYSFNLQGSSYEQYF
NA TRBJ2-2 TRBD1 TRBV5-1 TGCGCCAGCAGCGTCATACAGGGGGCCGGGACCGGGGAGCTGTTTTTT CASSVIQGAGTGELFF
NA TRBJ1-4 TRBD1 TRBV12-3/TRBV12-4 TGTGCCAGAGACAGGGGGGTTGAAAAACTGTTTTTT CARDRGVEKLFF
NA TRBJ2-5 NA TRBV7-2 TGTGCCAGCAGCTTATTGGGACCCCAAACGTATGAGACCCAGTACTTC CASSLLGPQTYETQYF
NA TRBJ2-7 TRBD2 TRBV19 TGTGCCAGTAGTCCTTCCTGGGCGGGGGGAGCCTACGAGCAGTACTTC CASSPSWAGGAYEQYF
NA TRBJ2-1 NA TRBV7-8 TGTGCCAGCAGCTTCGGAGGGGGCCGGGTGAATGAGCAGTTCTTC CASSFGGGRVNEQFF
NA TRBJ2-5 NA TRBV12-3/TRBV12-4 TGTGCCAGCAGTTTAGGTGAGACCCAGTACTTC CASSLGETQYF
NA TRBJ2-7 NA TRBV3-1/TRBV3-2 TGTGCCAGCAGCCCGGACAGTCCGAGCTCCTACGAGCAGTACTTC CASSPDSPSSYEQYF
NA TRBJ2-7 TRBD1 TRBV2 TGTGCCAGCAGGGACAGGGCGGGTGGCGAGCAGTACTTC CASRDRAGGEQYF
NA TRBJ2-3 NA TRBV5-1 TGCGCCAGCAGCTCTGAGTGGGGGGCAGATACGCAGTATTTT CASSSEWGADTQYF
once TRBJ1-2 NA TRBV11-2 TGTGCCAGCAGCTTAGATATCGGGGGGCGCAACTATGGCTACACCTTC CASSLDIGGRNYGYTF
NA TRBJ1-1 TRBD1 TRBV7-2 TGTGCCAGCAGACACCGACGTAGGACAGGGGGGACGGGGAACACTGAAGCTTTCTTT CASRHRRRTGGTGNTEAFF
NA TRBJ1-1 TRBD1 TRBV10-2 TGCGCCAGCAACCCGGGACAGGGGGCAATTGAAGCTTTCTTT CASNPGQGAIEAFF
once TRBJ1-5 TRBD1 TRBV19 TGTGCCAGTAGTAGGAGACAGGGCCTTAGCAATCAGCCCCAGCATTTT CASSRRQGLSNQPQHF
NA TRBJ2-5 NA TRBV5-1 TGCGCCAGCAGCTCCGGACCCCCGAGGGAGACCCAGTACTTC CASSSGPPRETQYF
NA TRBJ1-5 TRBD1 TRBV5-6 TGTGCCAGCAGCCCAGGGGGCGGGGGTCAGCCCCAGCATTTT CASSPGGGGQPQHF
NA TRBJ2-7 NA TRBV6-5 TGTGCCAGCCGTCGGTTTGTTGACTCCTACGAGCAGTACTTC CASRRFVDSYEQYF
NA TRBJ1-1 NA TRBV4-1 TGCGCCAGCAGCCAAGTCGTTTTTCCGAGAGGAGGATATACTGAAGCTTTCTTT CASSQVVFPRGGYTEAFF
NA TRBJ1-5 TRBD1 TRBV19 TGTGCCAGTAGTACAGAATCCTCTACTCCCGGGACAGTCAATCAGCCCCAGCATTTT CASSTESSTPGTVNQPQHF
NA TRBJ2-5 TRBD1 TRBV6-2/TRBV6-3 TGTGCCAGCAGTCAGGCGGGACAGGGGAAGGAGACCCAGTACTTC CASSQAGQGKETQYF
NA TRBJ1-3 TRBD1 TRBV6-1 TGTGCCAGCAGTGGTGGGACAGGATTCATTCATTCCCGGGGAAACACCATATATTTT CASSGGTGFIHSRGNTIYF
once TRBJ2-7 TRBD2 TRBV7-9 TGTGCCAGCAGCTTAGCCAGGACTAGCGGGGCCTACGAGCAGTACTTC CASSLARTSGAYEQYF
NA TRBJ2-5 NA TRBV24-1 TGTGCCACCAGTTCTGCCGGGACCCAGTACTTC CATSSAGTQYF
once TRBJ1-1 NA TRBV19 TGTGCCAGTGAGGAGAGGGGGAGCACTGAAGCTTTCTTT CASEERGSTEAFF
NA TRBJ1-1 NA TRBV5-6 TGTGCCAGCAGCTTGGCGAGTTTCCGAAACACTGAAGCTTTCTTT CASSLASFRNTEAFF
NA TRBJ2-6 NA TRBV3-1/TRBV3-2 TGTGCCAGCAGCCAAGTTCTTACAGGAGGCTCTGGGGCCAACGTCCTGACTTTC CASSQVLTGGSGANVLTF
NA TRBJ2-1 NA TRBV4-1 TGCGCCAGCAGCCAAGATCTGCTTTTTCCGTCCGGGCAGTTCTTC CASSQDLLFPSGQFF
NA TRBJ1-6 TRBD1 TRBV27 TGTGCCAGCAGTTTGCCAGGGGGAAATAATTCACCCCTCCACTTT CASSLPGGNNSPLHF
NA TRBJ1-1 NA TRBV7-2 TGTGCCAGCAGCCCGAGACTAAACACTGAAGCTTTCTTT CASSPRLNTEAFF
NA TRBJ1-3 NA TRBV5-8 TGTGCCAGCAGCTTACAGGGAGATGGAAACACCATATATTTT CASSLQGDGNTIYF